The 25 T cell receptor beta chains below were found in one sample sequenced in a study of T cells in Graves' hyperthyroidism and ophthalmopathy. Using RNA transcripts as the source, TCR beta CDR3 regions were amplified. TCR CDR3 regions were first amplified by RT-PCR with HTBI primers. Each CDR3 protein gets one entry after TCRdb re-called the multiplex PCR reads with MiXCR. The sample lists 550,000 to 650,000 distinct CDR3 sequences, more than 11% occurring once. Sequencing was performed on blood. The source is a woman aged 25 to 39 with Graves' hyperthyroidism that later progressed to Graves' ophthalmopathy.

The V gene is TRBV28, the J gene TRBJ2-3; the match to TRBD1 covers 7 bases. CDR1 and CDR2 (germline): MDHEN, SYDVKM. This CDR3 contains 15 residues. V shed 4 bases and J 3 bases; nucleotides not matched to a gene: 7. The DNA for the CDR3 is TGTGCCAGCAGTTCCTCCCTGACAGGGACAGATACGCAGTATTTT. Protein product: CASSSSLTGTDTQYF.

With regard to this clonotype: Since a much larger clone is just one base distant, this may be a read error. The chain has TRBV6-2 or TRBV6-3 and TRBJ2-5; either TRBD1 or TRBD2 may supply D (5 bases each). V gave up 5 bases and J gave up 4 bases, with 23 bases separating them. Germline V CDR1 and CDR2: MNHEY, SVGEGT. The CDR3 runs 17 residues. This chain's CDR3 is CASSQDPMGTRGETQYF. Written as DNA, the CDR3 is TGTGCCAGCAGTCAGGACCCGATGGGGACCCGGGGAGAGACCCAGTACTTC.

This clonotype showed up many times. CDR3 region: CASMRQGGLGYTF. CDR3 DNA sequence: TGTGCCAGCATGAGGCAGGGAGGACTTGGCTACACCTTC. The chain joins TRBV9 to TRBJ1-2; tentatively, D is TRBD1 (5 bases). Trimming left V 6 bases short and J 7 bases short, with 16 bases between. Germline CDR1 SGDLS, CDR2 YYNGEE. The CDR3 has 13 residues.

This clonotype appeared a single time. The junction shows a germline mismatch at one end, possibly a read error. V and J are TRBV11-2 and TRBJ2-7; D remains ambiguous. Germline V gene data show CDR1 as SGHAT and CDR2 as FQNNGV. The CDR3 covers 14 residues. The CDR3 region is CASSPSQRIHDQYF. The CDR3 nucleotides are TGTGCCAGCAGCCCAAGCCAGAGAATCCACGACCAGTACTTC.

The chain employs TRBV6-5 and TRBJ2-3, with D maybe TRBD1 (5 bases). The CDR3 runs 16 residues. Germline CDR1 reads MNHEY; CDR2 reads SVGAGI. Deletions cut 0 bases from V and 3 bases from J, with 13 bases between. The CDR3 protein is CASSYSTGIKTDTQYF. DNA of the CDR3: TGTGCCAGCAGTTACTCAACAGGTATCAAAACAGATACGCAGTATTTT.

The CDR3 loop reads CASSGAELITDTQYF. The CDR3 nucleotides read TGTGCCAGCAGCGGAGCGGAACTAATCACAGATACGCAGTATTTT. The chain recombines TRBV9 with TRBJ2-3, with a tentative D call TRBD2 (5 bases). The V end lost 3 bases, the J end lost 2 bases, and 13 bases lay between the germline ends. Per the germline V gene, CDR1 is SGDLS and CDR2 is YYNGEE. This CDR3 contains 15 residues.

This sequence joins TRBV20-1 and TRBJ2-7, with 7 bases matching TRBD2. V lost 7 bases to trimming and J lost 2 bases; unmatched junction nucleotides: 14. Germline loops: CDR1 DFQATT, CDR2 SNEGSKA (reference sequence). The CDR3 runs to 15 residues. CDR3 bases: TGCAGTGTCTCGTCGGGACGGGAGGCTACCTACGAGCAGTACTTC. Protein sequence: CSVSSGREATYEQYF.

This clonotype came up many times. The chain joins TRBV2 to TRBJ2-2, with D maybe TRBD2 (5 bases). Between the trimmed V and J ends, which lost 1 base and 5 bases, there was a span of 5 bases. Germline V lookup: CDR1 SNHLY, CDR2 FYNNEI. CDR3 length: 13 amino acids. The CDR3, as DNA: TGTGCCAGCAGTGAAGGAGGGACCGGGGAGCTGTTTTTT. This translates into CASSEGGTGELFF. The full variable domain, in which reference TRBV2 and TRBJ2-2 provide the parts outside the CDR3, is EPEVTQTPSHQVTQMGQEVILRCVPISNHLYFYWYRQILGQKVEFLVSFYNNEISEKSEIFDDQFSVERPDGSNFTLKIRSTKLEDSAMYFCASSEGGTGELFFGEGSRLTVL.

In its sample, this clonotype was seen many times. This rearrangement joins TRBV11-2 to TRBJ2-1; 7 nucleotides match TRBD2. Trimming cost V 5 bases and J 2 bases; bases outside gene matches: 12. CDR1 is SGHAT, CDR2 FQNNGV, per germline. The CDR3 extends over 17 amino acids. CDR3 in amino acids: CASSPLGGGGPYNEQFF. CDR3 bases: TGTGCCAGCAGCCCCCTCGGCGGGGGAGGCCCCTACAATGAGCAGTTCTTC.

This clonotype was recorded many times. The CDR3 DNA follows: TGTGCCAGTAGTGCGGGACTAGCGGGATCTTCGGAGACCCAGTACTTC. It yields the protein CASSAGLAGSSETQYF. This sequence joins TRBV19 and TRBJ2-5, with 13 bases that match TRBD2. Unmatched junction bases numbered 8, after V lost 5 bases and J lost 5 bases. Germline loops: CDR1 LNHDA, CDR2 SQIVND (reference sequence). This CDR3 has 16 residues. Variable domain in full (rest from reference TRBV19 and TRBJ2-5): DGGITQSPKYLFRKEGQNVTLSCEQNLNHDAMYWYRQDPGQGLRLIYYSQIVNDFQKGDIAEGYSVSREKKESFPLTVTSAQKNPTAFYLCASSAGLAGSSETQYFGPGTRLLVL.

This clonotype was counted many times. The chain's CDR3 is CSARVTSSTDTQYF. The CDR3 DNA is TGCAGTGCTAGAGTGACATCTAGCACAGATACGCAGTATTTT. The chain has TRBV20-1 and TRBJ2-3; D gene uncertain. Germline assignment: CDR1 DFQATT and CDR2 SNEGSKA (reference sequence). The V end lost 1 base, the J end lost 0 bases, and 8 bases lay between the germline ends. CDR3 length: 14 amino acids.

There are many counts of this clonotype. This chain links TRBV12-3 or TRBV12-4 with TRBJ2-7; 7 nucleotides match TRBD1. The CDR3 is 13 amino acids. Germline trimming cut 6 bases from V and 2 bases from J; bases unmatched to any gene: 4. CDR3 residues: CASSPRGTYEQYF. CDR3 bases: TGTGCCAGCAGCCCCAGGGGGACCTACGAGCAGTACTTC.

This clonotype occurred many times. This chain connects TRBV3-1 to TRBJ2-2; unclear D gene. Between the trimmed V and J ends, which lost 4 bases and 8 bases, there was a span of 8 bases. The CDR3 contains 12 residues. Per germline, CDR1 LGHDT and CDR2 YNNKEL (reference sequence). The chain's CDR3 is CASSPLPGELFF. For the CDR3, the DNA is TGTGCCAGCAGCCCTCTACCAGGGGAGCTGTTTTTT.

This clonotype was picked up many times. The CDR3 DNA follows: TGTGCCAGCAGAAGACTAGCGGGAGGCCCTGGGGAGGGGGAGCTGTTTTTT. Translated: CASRRLAGGPGEGELFF. V gene TRBV12-3 or TRBV12-4 combines with J gene TRBJ2-2; the match to TRBD2 covers 13 bases. Trimming took 6 bases from V and 8 from J; bases not matched to a gene: 12. This CDR3 comprises 17 residues.

This clonotype showed up many times. V gene TRBV2 combines with J gene TRBJ2-7, with D perhaps being TRBD1 or TRBD2 (7 bases each). CDR3 length equals 16 residues. Germline-derived CDR1 and CDR2 are SNHLY and FYNNEI. With 3 bases removed from V and 1 base from J, the gap between germline ends came to 16 bases. The CDR3 nucleotides are TGTGCCAGCAGTGACCCGCAGGGGGGGAAATCCTACGAGCAGTACTTC. This codes for CASSDPQGGKSYEQYF.

This clonotype has ten or more counts. This chain links TRBV6-1 with TRBJ2-5; no clear D. CDR1 is MNHNS and CDR2 is SASEGT in the germline V gene. The CDR3 is 11 amino acids. Trimming left V 4 bases short and J 5 bases short, with 5 bases between. This chain's CDR3 is CASSVVETQYF. The CDR3 nucleotides are TGTGCCAGCAGTGTCGTCGAGACCCAGTACTTC.

The genes are TRBV18 and TRBJ1-2, with TRBD1 as a possible D gene (5 bases). CDR3 length: 17 residues. V was trimmed by 8 bases and J by 3 bases, leaving 25 bases between them. Germline values: CDR1 KGHSH, CDR2 LQKENI. The CDR3 sequence: CASPQIQAPGSDYGYTF. CDR3 nucleotide sequence: TGTGCCAGCCCACAAATACAGGCCCCAGGGTCGGACTATGGCTACACCTTC.

This clonotype was observed many times. The chain is built from TRBV9 and TRBJ2-1; D is perhaps TRBD2 (6 bases). V was clipped by 3 bases and J by 9 bases, with 13 bases between them. Germline-derived CDR1 and CDR2 are SGDLS and YYNGEE. The CDR3 contains 13 residues. The DNA for the CDR3 is TGTGCCAGCAGCGACCAAGCGGGCCTTGAGCAGTTCTTC. Amino acid sequence: CASSDQAGLEQFF.

This clonotype was seen repeatedly, ten times or more. This sequence joins TRBV12-3 or TRBV12-4 and TRBJ1-2, with unresolved D. The CDR3 runs to 13 residues. Between the trimmed V and J ends, which lost 5 bases and 5 bases, there was a span of 12 bases. The CDR3 is CASSAGVGYGYTF. The CDR3 bases are TGTGCCAGCAGTGCGGGAGTGGGATATGGCTACACCTTC.

This rearrangement joins TRBV30 to TRBJ2-3, with a weak D call TRBD1 (5 bases). V lost 0 bases and J lost 13, with 14 bases in between. The CDR3 spans 12 residues. Per germline, CDR1 GTSNPN and CDR2 SVGIG (reference sequence). The CDR3 coding sequence is TGTGCCTGGAGTGTAGGGGCAGGGCATGAGTATTTT. Its translation is CAWSVGAGHEYF.

This clonotype showed up just a few times. The chain couples TRBV2 to TRBJ2-7; 10 nucleotides match TRBD1. Germline CDR1 reads SNHLY; CDR2 reads FYNNEI. With V trimmed by 5 bases and J by 2 bases, 6 bases remained unmatched. CDR3 length: 15 amino acids. CDR3 DNA sequence: TGTGCCAGCAGTTACGGACAGGGGGGGACCTACGAGCAGTACTTC. As protein: CASSYGQGGTYEQYF.

This clonotype was seen at least ten times. The V gene is TRBV12-3 or TRBV12-4, the J gene TRBJ1-1; 11 bases line up with TRBD1. With 6 bases clipped from V and 8 bases from J, the junction kept 8 bases outside the gene matches. There are 14 residues in the CDR3. CDR3 amino acids: CASRSTDRGREAFF. For the CDR3, the DNA is TGTGCCAGCAGATCAACGGACAGGGGGCGAGAAGCTTTCTTT.

The sample holds a few counts of this clonotype. The chain is built from TRBV20-1 and TRBJ2-2, with TRBD2 as a possible D gene (6 bases). The V end lost 5 bases, the J end lost 5 bases, and 6 bases lay between the germline ends. The CDR3 runs 11 residues. CDR1 DFQATT and CDR2 SNEGSKA come from the germline V gene (reference sequence). CDR3 nucleotide sequence: TGCAGTGCTGGGGGGACCGGGGAGCTGTTTTTT. Protein sequence: CSAGGTGELFF.

This clonotype was recorded many times. A read error may account for a junction end that differs from germline. The CDR3 nucleotides read TGTGCTAGCACCAAACAGGGCGGTTTGGAGACCCAGTACTTC. It codes for CASTKQGGLETQYF. The chain is built from TRBV7-7 and TRBJ2-5; tentatively, D is TRBD1 (6 bases). Germline CDR1 SSHAT, CDR2 FNYEAQ (reference sequence). This CDR3 region has 14 residues.

The sample holds many counts of this clonotype. The gene calls are TRBV12-3 or TRBV12-4 and TRBJ1-1, with TRBD1 as a possible D gene (6 bases). The CDR3 has 15 amino acids. Trimming removed 5 bases at V and 1 base at J, with 14 bases between. CDR3 coding DNA: TGTGCCAGCAGTCAAACAGGGATAGGGAACACTGAAGCTTTCTTT. Translation gives CASSQTGIGNTEAFF.